The rows below give T cell receptor beta chains drawn from one sample of a study of vaccination effects on CD4 cells after COVID-19. The antigens these receptors bind are not known. The repertoire was sequenced with immunoSEQ multiplex PCR; TCRdb's copy has only in-frame clones and lacks some. Here the sample spans about 59,000 clones, around 78% being singletons. Sequenced material: CD4+ T cells from PBMCs cultured with HCoV-OC43 spike peptides, taken after COVID-19 vaccination. The source is a human donor who received a COVID-19 vaccine. Both conserved end residues are part of each CDR3. The order of the fields is V gene, clone size, D gene, J gene, CDR3 protein, CDR3 DNA. A D gene is named only where the DNA matches it firmly. Clone size is given for some rows only: seen once, a few or many times, or a class if the clone is expanded.

TRBV2	NA	TRBD1	TRBJ1-4	CASKDRATNEKLFF	TGTGCCAGCAAGGACAGGGCAACTAATGAAAAACTGTTTTTT
TRBV5-4	few	NA	TRBJ2-2	CASSPARGNTGELFF	TGTGCCAGCAGCCCCGCGAGGGGGAACACCGGGGAGCTGTTTTTT
TRBV18	NA	NA	TRBJ2-3	CASSLIRDTSTDTQYF	TGTGCCAGCTCATTGATCCGGGACACGAGCACAGATACGCAGTATTTT
TRBV6-2/TRBV6-3	NA	NA	TRBJ1-6	CASSYYVGYNSPLHF	TGTGCCAGCAGTTATTACGTGGGCTATAATTCACCCCTCCACTTT
TRBV19	NA	TRBD1	TRBJ1-1	CASKIPGQGTEAFF	TGTGCCAGTAAGATCCCCGGACAGGGCACTGAAGCTTTCTTT
TRBV5-1	few	NA	TRBJ2-3	CASSLEGRGSTDTQYF	TGCGCCAGCAGCTTGGAAGGCAGGGGCTCCACAGATACGCAGTATTTT
TRBV12-5	NA	TRBD1	TRBJ1-3	CASGLFPGGYSGNTIYF	TGTGCTAGTGGTTTGTTCCCAGGGGGGTACTCTGGAAACACCATATATTTT
TRBV5-1	NA	NA	TRBJ1-1	CASSLTGARSTEAFF	TGCGCCAGCAGCTTGACGGGGGCGCGGAGCACTGAAGCTTTCTTT
TRBV24-1	NA	NA	TRBJ2-5	CATSDPAPGQETQYF	TGTGCCACCAGTGATCCAGCACCTGGCCAAGAGACCCAGTACTTC
TRBV12-3/TRBV12-4	once	NA	TRBJ1-2	CASSTNTGYGYTF	TGTGCCAGCAGTACAAACACAGGATATGGCTACACCTTC
TRBV3-1/TRBV3-2	NA	TRBD1	TRBJ1-5	CASSQDGGTGGSNQPQHF	TGTGCCAGCAGCCAAGACGGCGGGACAGGAGGGAGCAATCAGCCCCAGCATTTT
TRBV7-3	few	NA	TRBJ1-6	CASRTHRGGGYNSPLHF	TGTGCCAGCCGCACCCATCGGGGAGGGGGGTATAATTCACCCCTCCACTTT
TRBV2	NA	NA	TRBJ2-5	CASSSQGVETQYF	TGTGCCAGCAGCTCACAGGGTGTAGAGACCCAGTACTTC
TRBV5-1	NA	TRBD1	TRBJ2-2	CASTTAGQGFRAGELFF	TGCGCCAGTACTACGGCAGGACAGGGTTTCAGGGCCGGGGAGCTGTTTTTT
TRBV6-5	NA	TRBD1	TRBJ1-2	CASKGQGRGYTF	TGTGCCAGTAAGGGACAGGGGAGAGGCTACACCTTC
TRBV4-1	NA	NA	TRBJ2-1	CASSQGPSSYNEQFF	TGCGCCAGCAGCCAAGGGCCCAGCTCCTACAATGAGCAGTTCTTC
TRBV20-1	NA	TRBD2	TRBJ2-1	CSASTSGGYNEQFF	TGCAGTGCTAGTACTAGCGGGGGCTACAATGAGCAGTTCTTC
TRBV14	NA	NA	TRBJ1-3	CASSQGVAGRNTIYF	TGTGCCAGCAGCCAAGGGGTGGCAGGAAGAAACACCATATATTTT
TRBV7-6	NA	NA	TRBJ2-5	CASSRLVVGETQYF	TGTGCCAGCAGCCGACTTGTGGTGGGAGAGACCCAGTACTTC
TRBV6-1	NA	TRBD1	TRBJ2-4	CASSAYGTDLKNIQYF	TGTGCCAGCAGTGCGTACGGGACAGACTTAAAAAACATTCAGTACTTC
TRBV12-3/TRBV12-4	NA	NA	TRBJ2-3	CASSSRADTQYF	TGTGCCAGCAGTTCTAGAGCAGATACGCAGTATTTT
TRBV5-8	NA	NA	TRBJ1-5	CASSLLTGRTQHF	TGTGCCAGCAGCTTGTTAACAGGAAGGACCCAGCATTTT
TRBV18	NA	NA	TRBJ1-2	CASSLQGNYGYTF	TGTGCCAGCTCACTCCAGGGAAACTATGGCTACACCTTC
TRBV6-6	NA	TRBD1	TRBJ1-2	CASRSPGTDIYGYTF	TGTGCCAGCAGGTCCCCCGGGACAGATATCTATGGCTACACCTTC
TRBV7-3	NA	TRBD1	TRBJ2-1	CASSIRTGPSSYNEQFF	TGTGCCAGCAGCATCCGGACAGGCCCCAGCTCCTACAATGAGCAGTTCTTC
TRBV24-1	NA	NA	TRBJ1-6	CATSEFDNSPLHF	TGTGCCACCAGTGAGTTCGATAATTCACCCCTCCACTTT
TRBV29-1	NA	NA	TRBJ1-3	CSDLRQAPSGNTIYF	TGCAGCGATTTAAGACAGGCCCCCTCTGGAAACACCATATATTTT
TRBV5-1	NA	NA	TRBJ1-1	CASSFGGDNTEAFF	TGCGCCAGCAGCTTCGGCGGCGATAACACTGAAGCTTTCTTT
TRBV2	NA	NA	TRBJ1-5	CASSGISQPQHF	TGTGCCAGCAGTGGTATTAGTCAGCCCCAGCATTTT
TRBV3-1/TRBV3-2	NA	TRBD2	TRBJ2-5	CASSPRLAGLYQETQYF	TGTGCCAGCAGCCCCAGACTAGCGGGGCTGTACCAAGAGACCCAGTACTTC
TRBV6-4	few	NA	TRBJ2-5	CASSKENTGQETQYF	TGTGCCAGCAGTAAAGAGAACACAGGACAAGAGACCCAGTACTTC
TRBV5-6	once	TRBD1	TRBJ1-5	CASSVQGLQPQHF	TGTGCCAGCAGCGTACAGGGGCTTCAGCCCCAGCATTTT
TRBV3-1/TRBV3-2	NA	NA	TRBJ1-6	CACPWGSKFSPLHF	TGTGCCTGCCCCTGGGGCAGTAAATTTTCACCCCTCCACTTT
TRBV2	NA	NA	TRBJ2-5	CASRTDQETQYF	TGTGCCAGCCGGACAGACCAAGAGACCCAGTACTTC
TRBV30	NA	NA	TRBJ2-3	CAWSPVTVGDTQYF	TGTGCCTGGAGTCCGGTAACAGTTGGAGATACGCAGTATTTT
TRBV19	few	NA	TRBJ2-6	CASSRQSSGANVLTF	TGTGCCAGTAGTAGACAGAGCTCTGGGGCCAACGTCCTGACTTTC
TRBV18	NA	NA	TRBJ2-5	CASSPDRQETQYF	TGTGCCAGCTCCCCCGACAGACAAGAGACCCAGTACTTC
TRBV12-3/TRBV12-4	once	NA	TRBJ2-5	CASSLMGAETQYF	TGTGCCAGCAGTTTGATGGGGGCAGAGACCCAGTACTTC
TRBV5-8	NA	NA	TRBJ1-1	CASSLSEDHTEAFF	TGTGCCAGCAGCTTAAGTGAGGATCACACTGAAGCTTTCTTT
TRBV6-5	NA	NA	TRBJ1-5	CASSQVLGNQPQHF	TGTGCCAGCAGCCAGGTACTCGGCAATCAGCCCCAGCATTTT
TRBV5-1	NA	NA	TRBJ1-6	CASSLGGVDNSPLHF	TGCGCCAGCAGCTTGGGTGGGGTGGATAATTCACCCCTCCACTTT
TRBV5-8	few	TRBD2	TRBJ2-3	CASPGTILSTKTDTQYF	TGTGCCAGCCCAGGGACTATCCTATCGACTAAGACAGATACGCAGTATTTT
TRBV19	NA	TRBD1	TRBJ1-2	CASSRTGQKANYGYTF	TGTGCCAGTAGTAGAACGGGACAGAAAGCTAACTATGGCTACACCTTC
TRBV7-9	NA	NA	TRBJ2-5	CASSGGAAGRQETQYF	TGTGCCAGCAGCGGGGGGGCAGCGGGGCGGCAAGAGACCCAGTACTTC
TRBV27	NA	NA	TRBJ1-6	CASSTNIYSPLHF	TGTGCCAGCAGTACAAATATCTATTCACCCCTCCACTTT
TRBV7-2	once	TRBD2	TRBJ2-2	CASSQYESLAGIIGELFF	TGTGCCAGCAGCCAATACGAAAGCCTAGCGGGGATAATCGGGGAGCTGTTTTTT
TRBV3-1/TRBV3-2	few	NA	TRBJ1-2	CASSNPKRGYTF	TGTGCCAGCAGCAACCCCAAGAGGGGCTACACCTTC
TRBV10-1	NA	NA	TRBJ1-4	CASSEGTQNEKLFF	TGCGCCAGCAGTGAGGGGACACAGAATGAAAAACTGTTTTTT
TRBV25-1	NA	NA	TRBJ2-2	CASSPLWGNTGELFF	TGTGCCAGCAGTCCTCTCTGGGGGAACACCGGGGAGCTGTTTTTT
TRBV19	NA	NA	TRBJ1-3	CASRFPGNTIYF	TGTGCCAGTAGATTCCCTGGAAACACCATATATTTT
TRBV4-1	NA	TRBD1	TRBJ1-5	CASSQDWGTGTQLNQPQHF	TGCGCCAGCAGCCAAGATTGGGGGACAGGGACTCAACTTAATCAGCCCCAGCATTTT
TRBV2	NA	TRBD1	TRBJ1-6	CASGITGGNSPLHF	TGTGCCAGCGGTATAACAGGGGGTAATTCACCCCTCCACTTT
TRBV7-9	NA	NA	TRBJ1-5	CASSLEFGGRFNQPQHF	TGTGCCAGCAGCTTAGAGTTTGGCGGGCGGTTCAATCAGCCCCAGCATTTT